One and the same sample provided the 5 T cell receptor beta chains below, sequenced in a study of blood T cells in healthy people across ages. Using a J-beta primer mix together with a sample-barcoded 5' primer, a second PCR was run for about 6 to 12 cycles. Using its own MiXCR run on the 5' RACE reads, TCRdb lists one record per CDR3 protein. Altogether 800,000 or so distinct CDR3 sequences are present, about 47% being singletons, with the ten largest covering roughly 20%. The sample consisted of blood. These receptors were obtained from a man of 80 years or more in good health.

The chain joins TRBV29-1 to TRBJ1-2, with D unclear. With 6 bases removed from V and 4 bases from J, the gap between germline ends came to 15 bases. The CDR3 loop spans 13 amino acids. Germline CDR1 and CDR2: SQVTM and ANQGSEA. CDR3 sequence: CSVAAGEAYGYTF. The CDR3 coding sequence is TGCAGCGTAGCCGCGGGAGAGGCCTATGGCTACACCTTC.

The CDR3: CSVGAGALNYGYTF. The CDR3 DNA reads as TGCAGCGTAGGAGCGGGGGCCCTTAACTATGGCTACACCTTC. The chain joins TRBV29-1 to TRBJ1-2; D possibly corresponds to TRBD1 (6 bases). Trimming cost V 6 bases and J 1 base, with 15 bases left between them. Germline CDR1 SQVTM, CDR2 ANQGSEA. The CDR3 contains 14 residues.

Details on this clonotype: The junction departs from germline at one end; a sequencing error may be responsible. The chain employs TRBV4-3 and TRBJ2-1; D unresolved. CDR1 and CDR2 (germline): LGHNA, YSLEER. This CDR3 spans 12 amino acids. CDR3 sequence: CAGSQDPNEQFF. The CDR3, as DNA: TGCGCCGGCAGCCAAGACCCCAATGAGCAGTTCTTC.

This clonotype came up a few times. The chain couples TRBV19 to TRBJ2-3; 9 positions agree with TRBD2. The CDR3 consists of 15 residues. V was clipped by 5 bases and J by 4 bases; unmatched bases: 7. Looked up from germline, CDR1 is LNHDA and CDR2 is SQIVND (reference sequence). CDR3 protein: CASSAGGGRADTQYF. CDR3 sequence (DNA): TGTGCCAGTAGTGCCGGCGGCGGGAGGGCAGATACGCAGTATTTT.

This sequence joins TRBV20-1 and TRBJ2-7; D gene unclear. In germline, CDR1 is DFQATT, CDR2 SNEGSKA (reference sequence). V shed 4 bases and J shed 0 bases, with 10 bases lying between them. The CDR3 spans 13 residues. The CDR3 protein is CSAISESSYEQYF. CDR3 bases: TGCAGTGCTATCTCGGAAAGCTCCTACGAGCAGTACTTC.